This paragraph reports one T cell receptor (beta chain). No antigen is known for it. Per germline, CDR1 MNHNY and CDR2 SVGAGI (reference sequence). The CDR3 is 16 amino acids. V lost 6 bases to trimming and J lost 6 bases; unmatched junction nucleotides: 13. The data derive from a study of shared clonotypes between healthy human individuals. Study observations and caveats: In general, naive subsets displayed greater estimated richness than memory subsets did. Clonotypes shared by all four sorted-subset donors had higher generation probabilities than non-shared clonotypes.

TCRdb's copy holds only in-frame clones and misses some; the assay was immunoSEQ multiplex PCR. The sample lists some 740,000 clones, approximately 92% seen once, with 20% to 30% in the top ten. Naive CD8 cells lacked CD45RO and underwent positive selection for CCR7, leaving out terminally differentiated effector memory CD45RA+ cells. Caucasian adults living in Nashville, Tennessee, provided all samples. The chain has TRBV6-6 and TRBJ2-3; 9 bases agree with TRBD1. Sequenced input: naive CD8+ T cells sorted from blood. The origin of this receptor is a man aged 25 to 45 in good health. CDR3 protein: CASRSPGQGRTDTQYF. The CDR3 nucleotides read TGTGCCAGCAGGTCGCCGGGACAGGGTAGAACGGATACGCAGTATTTT.